The entry below gives a single TCR beta chain sequence along with its context. What it binds is not known. The sample is drawn from a study of response to subunit inactivated influenza vaccine. TCRdb itself ran the RT-PCR reads through MiXCR, one entry per CDR3 protein. The sample has hundreds of thousands of distinct CDR3 sequences; around 20% are singletons. General observations from the study: Researchers suggested that each seasonal influenza vaccination recruits few new T cells.

There are 15 residues in the CDR3. CDR1 is MDHEN, CDR2 SYDVKM, per germline. J lost 2 bases, V lost 6 bases, and 4 bases had no gene match. The sequence derives from a man aged 45-60 years who received an inactivated influenza vaccine. The sequences come from PBMCs from blood, collected more than 4 days after vaccination. The J gene is TRBJ2-6, the V gene TRBV28; 7 bases are shared with TRBD1. The CDR3 loop reads CASSVTGTGANVLTF. CDR3 DNA sequence: TGTGCCAGCAGCGTGACAGGGACTGGGGCCAACGTCCTGACTTTC.